This T cell receptor beta chain appears in the sequencing data of a study of cytomegalovirus exposure and HLA in healthy donors (dated by TCRdb to 2016 to 2017). Regarding the study in general: The 500 to 700 repertoires of the first cohort and the 120 validation repertoires were produced on the same platform, according to a later analysis. To predict cytomegalovirus infection status, the study brought together high-throughput TCR immunosequencing, statistical association of individual TCRs with disease status, and machine learning. The study was designed to test whether signatures of past pathogen exposure could be identified by cataloging public T cell receptors. A separate validation cohort of approximately 130 different subjects was used in addition to the roughly 640-subject first cohort. Summary of the overall study and its limitations: While some public TCRs were present in many individuals, most TCR sequences turned up only very rarely across donors. Of the cluster scores, 94% were above 0 in a later analysis, which found that TCRs clustered in the first cohort also tended to co-occur in the 95 to 150 validation repertoires. The classifier was reported to diagnose cytomegalovirus status with high specificity and sensitivity in both the original cohort and the validation cohort. The authors suggested that the approach could potentially be extended to other disease states and immunological phenotypes. The validation cohort had no HLA typing available for a later analysis, so co-occurrence within that cohort was assessed over all 130 or so repertoires. In the study, around 150 TCR beta chains were listed as associated with cytomegalovirus. In vitro tests confirmed that a few of the cytomegalovirus-associated TCR beta chains recognize cytomegalovirus antigens.

Concerning this clone: Its antigen remains undetermined. Per-nucleotide qualities are absent, and no much larger clonotype sits a single base away.

The donors belonged to the validation cohort of around 130 subjects, which was separate from the approximately 680-subject first cohort. The V and J ends are trimmed by 7 bases and 4 bases, leaving 11 bases between them. CDR1 is given as WSHSY and CDR2 as SAAADI, both from the germline V gene. Measured from the cysteine to the phenylalanine, the CDR3 is 13 residues long. Solely the CDR3 DNA is kept, with 39 bases framed from the first base. Library construction relied on the immunoSEQ multiplex PCR assay. In the original analysis: A statistical classification framework was built to diagnose cytomegalovirus status from the catalog of TCR beta chain sequences. TCRdb took over this immuneACCESS table, retaining in-frame rearrangements with V and J assigned. Such tables are incomplete; in checked studies, under half of the missing clones stem from an unresolved V gene, and the remainder is unexplained. V and J calls and clone size are as listed in that table; D and trimming were resolved from the DNA. This sample is represented by fewer than 75,000 clones; approximately 94% of them were singletons. Approximately 2% of the sample is in the top ten clones.

The sequence is built from TRBV10-2 and TRBJ2-1; the D gene is possibly TRBD1, with 6 bases matching. The receptor was derived from a woman between 18 and 30 years old in good health and CMV-seropositive. The sample was PBMCs. The DNA sequence is TGCGCCAGCAAAGGGGGACCGTACAATGAGCAGTTCTTC. This is translated as CASKGGPYNEQFF.